The sequence of this T cell receptor (beta chain) was determined in a study of cytotoxic CD8 clonotypes in ibrutinib-treated CLL. The repertoire was sequenced with immunoSEQ multiplex PCR; TCRdb's copy has only in-frame clones and lacks some. The data contain over 250,000 clones, about 72% of them singletons. The V gene's germline CDR1 is SGHDT and CDR2 YYEEEE. The length of the CDR3 is 15 residues. V was pared by 4 bases and J by 4 bases, with 14 bases between. Here the sequenced sample was PBMCs, taken at disease progression, from a patient treated with ibrutinib. The sequence derives from a human donor with chronic lymphocytic leukemia. V is TRBV5-6 and J is TRBJ2-2; the D gene could be TRBD1 or TRBD2 (6 bases each). The CDR3, as DNA: TGTGCCAGCAGCCCACCGTGGGGGGCCACCGGGGAGCTGTTTTTT. This sequence encodes CASSPPWGATGELFF.